Shown below are 20 T cell receptor beta chains from a single sample sequenced in a study of blood T cells in healthy people across ages. Together with a sample-barcoded 5' primer, a J-beta primer mix was included in a second PCR lasting roughly 6 to 12 cycles. Each CDR3 protein gets one entry after TCRdb re-called the 5' RACE reads with MiXCR. The sample has about 1.5 million distinct CDR3 sequences; approximately 42% are singletons. Sample: blood. The receptors were gathered from a woman aged 18-30 years in good health.

The chain employs TRBV5-1 and TRBJ2-1; no clear D. V lost 4 bases to trimming and J lost 6 bases, with 11 bases between them. The CDR3 consists of 13 residues. Looked up from germline, CDR1 is SGHRS and CDR2 is YFSETQ. The chain's CDR3 is CASSVAPGNEQFF. Written as DNA, the CDR3 is TGCGCCAGCAGCGTCGCTCCGGGCAATGAGCAGTTCTTC.

Regarding this clonotype: One junction end does not reproduce the germline sequence, and a read error may be involved. The chain links TRBV6-6 to TRBJ2-1, with 7 bases matching TRBD1. From germline, CDR1 is MNHNY and CDR2 SVGAGI (reference sequence). This CDR3 is built from 16 residues. This chain's CDR3 is CASSYSVGQSYNEQFF. CDR3 in DNA: TGTGCCAGCAGTTACTCTGTGGGACAGTCCTACAATGAACAGTTCTTC.

CDR3 region: CASRADRYTDTQYF. The CDR3 DNA reads as TGTGCCAGCAGGGCGGACAGGTATACAGATACGCAGTATTTT. The chain joins TRBV2 to TRBJ2-3, with 7 bases identical to TRBD1. With V trimmed by 6 bases and J by 3 bases, 6 bases remained unmatched. The CDR3 spans 14 residues. Germline values: CDR1 SNHLY, CDR2 FYNNEI.

This clonotype has a handful of counts. DNA of the CDR3: TGTGCCAGCAGCTTACTACCCTACCGTAAAGGGGGGCTCATCAAGGGCTACACCTTC. It specifies CASSLLPYRKGGLIKGYTF. V and J are TRBV11-2 and TRBJ1-2; D may be TRBD1 (6 bases). Germline V lookup: CDR1 SGHAT, CDR2 FQNNGV. Trimming took off 2 bases at V and 8 bases at J, with 30 bases between the two ends. The CDR3 loop spans 19 amino acids.

V usage is TRBV5-5 and J usage is TRBJ2-5; weak D call: TRBD1 (6 bases). The J call may not be correct, given that the DNA end is closer to TRBJ2-7. Germline CDR1 reads SGHKS; CDR2 reads YYEKEE (reference sequence). The length of the CDR3 is 16 residues. The CDR3 spells CASSLVGAPDFYEQYF. The CDR3 DNA reads TGTGCCAGCAGCTTGGTGGGGGCCCCCGATTTCTACGAGCAGTACTTC.

This clonotype was observed a handful of times. V is TRBV12-3 or TRBV12-4 and J is TRBJ2-7; 7 bases map to TRBD2. The CDR3 is made up of 14 amino acids. The V segment lost 6 bases and the J segment 0 bases; nucleotides outside the gene matches: 5. The CDR3 DNA is TGTGCCAGCAGGGTAGCGGGCTTCTCCTACGAGCAGTACTTC. It specifies CASRVAGFSYEQYF.

V gene TRBV6-7 combines with J gene TRBJ2-4, with D possibly being TRBD1 (6 bases). TRBV6-7 is sorted into the ORF group, with uncertain function. The CDR3 totals 15 residues. Trimming shortened V by 8 bases and J by 2 bases, and 16 bases separated the two germline ends. In DNA, the CDR3 is TGTGCCAGCGACGACAGGTGGGCAACCAAAAACATTCAGTACTTC. Its protein product is CASDDRWATKNIQYF.

This clonotype was seen more than once but under ten times. The chain recombines TRBV2 with TRBJ2-5; TRBD1 matches 7 bases. The J segment lost 2 bases and the V segment lost 7 bases, leaving 13 bases of the junction unmatched. This CDR3 is 16 amino acids long. Per the germline V gene, CDR1 is SNHLY and CDR2 is FYNNEI. The CDR3 region has the DNA TGTGCCAGCAATTATCTGGGTGAGACAGGGCAAGAGACCCAGTACTTC. It is translated as CASNYLGETGQETQYF.

The chain employs TRBV7-6 and TRBJ1-6, with 8 bases that match TRBD1. This CDR3 has 15 residues. Per germline, CDR1 SGHVS and CDR2 FNYEAQ. V was clipped by 1 base and J by 8 bases; unmatched bases: 4. CDR3 sequence reads: CASSLVGTGYSPLHF. In nucleotides, the CDR3 is TGTGCCAGCAGCTTAGTTGGGACAGGCTATTCACCCCTCCACTTT.

The rearrangement links TRBV30 to TRBJ1-5; 8 bases match TRBD1. Germline CDR1 is GTSNPN and CDR2 is SVGIG (reference sequence). This CDR3 region has 13 residues. The V segment lost 4 bases and the J segment 3 bases; nucleotides outside the gene matches: 2. CDR3: CAWTDRVNQPQHF. The CDR3 DNA reads as TGTGCCTGGACGGACAGGGTCAATCAGCCCCAGCATTTT. The variable domain in full, completed from reference TRBV30 and TRBJ1-5, reads SQTIHQWPATLVQPVGSPLSLECTVEGTSNPNLYWYRQAAGRGLQLLFYSVGIGQISSEVPQNLSASRPQDRQFILSSKKLLLSDSGFYLCAWTDRVNQPQHFGDGTRLSIL.

This clonotype was seen a single time. This chain connects TRBV18 to TRBJ2-4, with a weak D call TRBD1 (6 bases). The end of the DNA fits TRBJ2-7 better, so the J call may be wrong. The CDR3 is made up of 14 amino acids. Germline CDR1 reads KGHSH; CDR2 reads LQKENI. The CDR3 bases are TGTGCCAGCTCAACCGGGACACCCTTCTACGAGCAGTACTTC. As protein: CASSTGTPFYEQYF.

The chain recombines TRBV12-3 or TRBV12-4 with TRBJ1-1, with a possible D match to TRBD1 (5 bases). Trimming cost V 6 bases and J 11 bases, with 19 bases left between them. There are 13 residues in the CDR3. The chain's CDR3 is CASRPGSRPDAFF. The CDR3, as DNA: TGTGCCAGCAGACCAGGGTCGCGGCCCGATGCTTTCTTT.

The chain is built from TRBV29-1 and TRBJ2-3; the D gene could be TRBD1 or TRBD2 (5 bases each). The CDR3 spans 14 residues. V dropped 4 bases and J dropped 0 bases, with 11 bases sitting between them. Looked up from germline, CDR1 is SQVTM and CDR2 is ANQGSEA. The CDR3 sequence is CSVGGRISTDTQYF. The CDR3 region has the DNA TGCAGCGTTGGGGGACGGATAAGCACAGATACGCAGTATTTT.

The J gene is TRBJ2-2, the V gene TRBV11-2; 7 nucleotides match TRBD2. The germline V gene has CDR1 SGHAT and CDR2 FQNNGV. This CDR3 contains 18 residues. With V trimmed by 0 bases and J by 3 bases, 10 bases remained unmatched. The CDR3 spells CASSLDPLAGLYTGELFF. The CDR3 DNA follows: TGTGCCAGCAGCTTAGATCCCTTAGCGGGCCTTTACACCGGGGAGCTGTTTTTT.

The V gene is TRBV4-2, the J gene TRBJ2-3; 13 nucleotides line up with TRBD2. Germline-derived CDR1 and CDR2 are LGHNA and YNFKEQ. The CDR3 runs to 20 residues. After removal of 5 bases from V and 3 bases from J, the junction contained 17 bases not matched to a gene. The DNA of the CDR3 is TGTGCCAGCAGCTCCCCGACTAGCGGGGGGCCAACCGACCGGACAGATACGCAGTATTTT. The encoded protein is CASSSPTSGGPTDRTDTQYF.

Details on this clonotype: A read error may produce the germline difference seen at one junction end. This chain connects TRBV6-1 to TRBJ1-2; no clear D gene. This CDR3 has 13 residues. Germline CDR1 is MNHNS and CDR2 is SASEGT. The CDR3 region is CASSEHDNYGYTF. CDR3 nucleotides: TGTGCCAGCAGTGAACACGATAACTATGGTTACACCTTC.

The V call is TRBV7-3, the J call TRBJ2-3; D might be TRBD2 (7 bases). The CDR3 sequence is 18 residues long. CDR1 is SGHTA and CDR2 is FQGTGA in the germline V gene. Trimming removed 6 bases at V and 1 base at J, with 23 bases between. The CDR3 is CASSSVLGGAQGTDTQYF. CDR3 nucleotides: TGTGCCAGCAGTTCCGTCCTGGGGGGGGCCCAAGGCACAGATACGCAGTATTTT.

The chain uses TRBV5-1 and TRBJ2-3, with 7 bases aligning to TRBD2. The CDR3 runs 16 residues. CDR1 SGHRS and CDR2 YFSETQ come from the germline V gene. V shed 4 bases and J 0 bases; nucleotides not matched to a gene: 8. The DNA of the CDR3 is TGCGCCAGCAGCGGCGGTCTAGCGGCTAGCACAGATACGCAGTATTTT. It is translated as CASSGGLAASTDTQYF.

This clonotype has a handful of counts. The chain is built from TRBV7-9 and TRBJ1-2; D is unclear. This CDR3 is built from 14 residues. In germline, CDR1 is SEHNR, CDR2 FQNEAQ (reference sequence). V lost 1 base, J lost 2 bases, and 8 bases lay in between. The CDR3: CASSLGALNYGYTF. The CDR3 region has the DNA TGTGCCAGCAGCTTAGGTGCCCTGAACTATGGCTACACCTTC.

The rearrangement uses TRBV6-5 and TRBJ2-7; 12 positions match TRBD2. Germline values: CDR1 MNHEY, CDR2 SVGAGI. The CDR3 is 14 amino acids. Trimming took 6 bases from V and 2 from J; bases not matched to a gene: 2. This CDR3 reads CASRRTSGTYEQYF. The DNA of the CDR3 is TGTGCCAGCAGGAGGACTAGCGGGACCTACGAGCAGTACTTC.